The following is a TCR beta chain sequence with its context. Its cognate antigen is unknown. This sample was included in a study of shared clonotypes between healthy human individuals. Study-wide results and limits: Against clonotypes common to all four donors, non-shared ones had lower generation probabilities.

The J segment lost 1 base and the V segment lost 7 bases, leaving 21 bases of the junction unmatched. This CDR3 comprises 18 residues. Germline V gene sequence: CDR1 SQVTM, CDR2 ANQGSEA. Profiled with immunoSEQ multiplex PCR; TCRdb holds only in-frame clones, not every one. The sample consists of roughly 500,000 clones, about 95% of them appearing once. The sequence came from a woman aged 30 to 39 in good health. The chain combines TRBV29-1 with TRBJ2-7; 8 positions match TRBD2. Sequences were obtained from naive CD4+ T cells sorted from blood. Subset here: CD45RA+ positively selected. The CDR3 loop is CSATGSNPGLVDSYEQYF. CDR3 DNA: TGCAGCGCAACGGGCTCAAATCCGGGACTAGTCGATTCCTACGAGCAGTACTTC.